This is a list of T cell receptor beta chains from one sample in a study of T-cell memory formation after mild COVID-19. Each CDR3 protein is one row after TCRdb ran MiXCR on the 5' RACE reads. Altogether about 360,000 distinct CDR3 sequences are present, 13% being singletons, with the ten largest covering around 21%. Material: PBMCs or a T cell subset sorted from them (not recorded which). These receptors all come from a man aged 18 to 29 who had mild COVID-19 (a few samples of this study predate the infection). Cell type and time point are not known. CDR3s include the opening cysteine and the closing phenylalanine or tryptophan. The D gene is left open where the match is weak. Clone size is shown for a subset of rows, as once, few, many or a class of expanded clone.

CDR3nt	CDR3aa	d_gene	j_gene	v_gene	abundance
TGTGCCAGCAGCGAACAGGGGTCAGGCTATGGCTACACCTTC	CASSEQGSGYGYTF	TRBD1	TRBJ1-2	TRBV9	few
TGCGCCAGCAGCGTTACCGACGGGAACTATGGCTACACCTTC	CASSVTDGNYGYTF	-	TRBJ1-2	TRBV5-1	few
TGTGCCAGGCCCCTTAGCGGGGGGGGTACTCTAGCCAAAAACATTCAGTACTTC	CARPLSGGGTLAKNIQYF	TRBD2	TRBJ2-4	TRBV9	few
TGTGCCAGCAGCACCCCGAAGGTTAACACCGGGGAGCTGTTTTTT	CASSTPKVNTGELFF	-	TRBJ2-2	TRBV7-9	-
TGTGCCAGCTCACCCGGGACAGATCGTGATGGCTACACCTTC	CASSPGTDRDGYTF	TRBD1	TRBJ1-2	TRBV18	few
TGCAGTGCTAGATGCGGGACAGTTAACACTGAAGCTTTCTTT	CSARCGTVNTEAFF	TRBD1	TRBJ1-1	TRBV20-1	-
TGCAGTGCTAGAGATAGGGGCGAGGGCAAGGCTTTCTTT	CSARDRGEGKAFF	-	TRBJ1-1	TRBV20-1	few
TGTGCCAGCAGTTCCGGACAGGGAGGTAGCAATCAGCCCCAGCATTTT	CASSSGQGGSNQPQHF	TRBD1	TRBJ1-5	TRBV6-5	many
TGCAGCGTTGAAGTGGGGACGGAAGAGACCCAGTACTTC	CSVEVGTEETQYF	-	TRBJ2-5	TRBV29-1	-
TGTGCCAGCAGCCCAGGGTCTCTCACTGAAGCTTTCTTT	CASSPGSLTEAFF	-	TRBJ1-1	TRBV7-9	-
TGTGCCAGCAGTTACGGTGTTGGGGGCTTTGAAAAACTGTTTTTT	CASSYGVGGFEKLFF	-	TRBJ1-4	TRBV6-5	-
TGTGCCAGCAGCTTACAGGGCGGCCTGGGGGAGCTGTTTTTT	CASSLQGGLGELFF	-	TRBJ2-2	TRBV7-6	few
TGTGCCAGTGCTGGGCAGGAAAATGAAAAACTGTTTTTT	CASAGQENEKLFF	-	TRBJ1-4	TRBV18	-
TGTGCCAGCAGCTTTCCGGGACAGGGCGGGGAGACCAAGTACTTC	CASSFPGQGGETKYF	TRBD1	TRBJ2-5	TRBV11-2	-
TGTGCCAGCAGCCAAGGTGCCAGCGGGGGATCACAAGAGACCCAGTACTTC	CASSQGASGGSQETQYF	TRBD2	TRBJ2-5	TRBV4-2	-
TGTGCCAGCAGTATCTCAGGGGCGGAAAACATTCAGTACTTC	CASSISGAENIQYF	-	TRBJ2-4	TRBV11-1	few
TGTGCCAGCAGTGCCGGGGACACCGGGGAGCTGTTTTTT	CASSAGDTGELFF	-	TRBJ2-2	TRBV2	few
TGTGCCAGCAGCTTCACCGGGACAGGAAACACCATATATTTT	CASSFTGTGNTIYF	-	TRBJ1-3	TRBV7-9	many
TGCGCCAGCAGCTCGGGGGGGACTCAGGAAGAGACCCAGTACTTC	CASSSGGTQEETQYF	TRBD2	TRBJ2-5	TRBV5-1	many
TGTGCCAGCAGCCAGGACGAGAACAATCAGCCCCAGCATTTT	CASSQDENNQPQHF	-	TRBJ1-5	TRBV7-2	few
TGCAGTGCCAGGGACGGCGGACGCAACATTCAGTACTTC	CSARDGGRNIQYF	-	TRBJ2-4	TRBV20-1	many
TGTGCCAGCAGCTTAGTTCGGACAGGGGGCCCCTACGAGCAGTACTTC	CASSLVRTGGPYEQYF	TRBD1	TRBJ2-7	TRBV7-2	-
TGCGCCAGCAGCTTGGATCGCGGCACCGGGGAGCTGTTTTTT	CASSLDRGTGELFF	-	TRBJ2-2	TRBV5-1	-
TGTGCCAGCAGCTTAATTGCTTCCTCCGCTGAAGCTTTCTTT	CASSLIASSAEAFF	-	TRBJ1-1	TRBV7-9	-
TGTGCCAGCCGGTGGGGGATAGGAGAGACCCAGTACTTC	CASRWGIGETQYF	-	TRBJ2-5	TRBV7-2	few
TGCGCCAGCAGCTTTAATGCTGTGAGTTATGGCTACACCTTC	CASSFNAVSYGYTF	-	TRBJ1-2	TRBV5-1	-
TGCGCCAGCAGCCAAGATCCCGCAGGGGACCAGCCCCAGCATTTT	CASSQDPAGDQPQHF	-	TRBJ1-5	TRBV4-3	few
TGTGCCAGCAGCCTCCCGAATTCACCCCTCCACTTT	CASSLPNSPLHF	-	TRBJ1-6	TRBV3-1	-
TGTGCCAGCAGCTTGGCCCCAGCGGGGTATGGCTACACCTTC	CASSLAPAGYGYTF	-	TRBJ1-2	TRBV5-5	-
TGTGCCAGCAGTTATAGATCCCAGCCCCAGCATTTT	CASSYRSQPQHF	-	TRBJ1-5	TRBV6-2/TRBV6-3	-
TGTGCCAGCTCTCAACAGGGGACAGGGTATGAGCAGTTCTTC	CASSQQGTGYEQFF	TRBD1	TRBJ2-1	TRBV18	few
TGCGCCAGCAGCCAAGATTTGGGGGGGATCACAGATACGCAGTATTTT	CASSQDLGGITDTQYF	TRBD2	TRBJ2-3	TRBV4-1	-
TGTGCCAGCAGATTAGGGACAGCCATGAACACTGAAGCTTTCTTT	CASRLGTAMNTEAFF	TRBD1	TRBJ1-1	TRBV28	-
TGCGCCAGCAGTCCCGACCGGGGTGGGTCTACTGTAATGGCTGGGGCCAAAAACATTCAGTACTTC	CASSPDRGGSTVMAGAKNIQYF	-	TRBJ2-4	TRBV4-3	-
TGTGCCAGCAGTCCTAGCGGGGGCAACAATGAGCAGTTCTTC	CASSPSGGNNEQFF	TRBD2	TRBJ2-1	TRBV7-3	-
TGTGCCAGCAGCGCAAATACAGGGTTGGCGTCTGGAAACACCATATATTTT	CASSANTGLASGNTIYF	-	TRBJ1-3	TRBV9	few
TGCGCCAGCGCCGTGGGTGCGAGCTCTGGGGCCAACGTCCTGACTTTC	CASAVGASSGANVLTF	-	TRBJ2-6	TRBV5-1	-
TGTGCCAGCAGTGTCCGATTGGCAGATACGCAGTATTTT	CASSVRLADTQYF	-	TRBJ2-3	TRBV6-5	-
TGTGCCACCAGTGGGGACACCGGGGAGCTGTTTTTT	CATSGDTGELFF	-	TRBJ2-2	TRBV24-1	-
TGCAGTGCTAGAGTGGAGGCAGGGGGCTTTGGAAATGAGCAGTTCTTC	CSARVEAGGFGNEQFF	TRBD1	TRBJ2-1	TRBV20-1	few
TGTGCCAGCAGCCCGGGACCGGACTATGGCTACACCTTC	CASSPGPDYGYTF	-	TRBJ1-2	TRBV7-9	many